Listed below are T cell receptor beta chains from one sample, sequenced in a study of T cell clusters in autoimmune cytopenias. Each CDR3 protein gets one entry in TCRdb, which reprocessed the multiplex PCR reads and gives no DNA. The sample includes 7,000 or so distinct CDR3 sequences. Separately, the same data were catalogued under a study of T cell repertoires in aging, cancer and after chemotherapy.

The sequenced material came from peripheral blood. These TCRs come from a human donor in good health. The CDR3 runs from the conserved cysteine through the conserved F or W. Rows may omit the clone size; those that give it use once, few, many or a size class.

v_gene,j_gene,abundance,len,CDR3aa
TRBV5-1,TRBJ2-1,-,15,CASSLTSGSYNEQFF
TRBV19,TRBJ1-5,-,13,CASRPNSNQPQHF
TRBV27,TRBJ2-2,-,13,CASSYGGPGELFF
TRBV19,TRBJ2-7,medium-sized,12,CASSRTVYEQYF
TRBV15,TRBJ2-3,medium-sized,16,CATSTGVAGSTDTQYF
TRBV6-5,TRBJ1-3,-,15,CASSLDRYSGNTIYF
TRBV30,TRBJ2-7,-,12,CAWTGQLYEQYF
TRBV5-4,TRBJ2-1,medium-sized,16,CASSLGGAGSYNEQFF
TRBV7-6,TRBJ2-2,medium-sized,12,CASSFNTGELFF
TRBV7-9,TRBJ2-7,-,14,CASSPFGQGGEQYF
TRBV7-2,TRBJ2-1,-,13,CASIIRQGDEQFF